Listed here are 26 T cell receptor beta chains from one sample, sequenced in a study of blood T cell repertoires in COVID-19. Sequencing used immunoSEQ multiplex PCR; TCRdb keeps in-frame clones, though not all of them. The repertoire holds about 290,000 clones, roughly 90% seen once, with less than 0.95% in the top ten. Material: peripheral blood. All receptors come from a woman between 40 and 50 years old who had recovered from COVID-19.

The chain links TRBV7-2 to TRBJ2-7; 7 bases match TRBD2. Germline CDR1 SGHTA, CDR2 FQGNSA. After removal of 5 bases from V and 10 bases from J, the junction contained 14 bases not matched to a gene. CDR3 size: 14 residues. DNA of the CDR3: TGTGCCAGCAGCGAAGGTCGGGCTAGCGGCACTCAGTACTTC. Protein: CASSEGRASGTQYF. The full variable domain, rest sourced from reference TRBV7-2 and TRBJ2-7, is GAGVSQSPSNKVTEKGKDVELRCDPISGHTALYWYRQSLGQGLEFLIYFQGNSAPDKSGLPSDRFSAERTGGSVSTLTIQRTQQEDSAVYLCASSEGRASGTQYFGPGTRLTVT.

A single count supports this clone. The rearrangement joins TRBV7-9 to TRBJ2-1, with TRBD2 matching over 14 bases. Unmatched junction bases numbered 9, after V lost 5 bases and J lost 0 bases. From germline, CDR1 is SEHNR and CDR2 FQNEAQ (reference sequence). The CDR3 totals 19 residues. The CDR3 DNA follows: TGTGCCAGCAGCCCCTGGGGACTAGCGGGGGACAGCTCCTACAATGAGCAGTTCTTC. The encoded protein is CASSPWGLAGDSSYNEQFF.

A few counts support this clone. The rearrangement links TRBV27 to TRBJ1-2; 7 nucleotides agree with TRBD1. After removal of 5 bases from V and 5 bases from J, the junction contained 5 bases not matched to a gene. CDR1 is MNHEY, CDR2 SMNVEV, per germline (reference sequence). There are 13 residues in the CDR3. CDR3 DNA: TGTGCCAGCAGTCTGGGACAGAGTTATGGCTACACCTTC. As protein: CASSLGQSYGYTF.

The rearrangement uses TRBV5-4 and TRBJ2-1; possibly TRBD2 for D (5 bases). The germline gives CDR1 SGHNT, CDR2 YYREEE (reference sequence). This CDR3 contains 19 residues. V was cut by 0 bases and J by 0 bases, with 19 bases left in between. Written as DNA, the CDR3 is TGTGCCAGCAGCTTGGATCTATTTGGTAGCGCCTTCTCCTACAATGAGCAGTTCTTC. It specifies CASSLDLFGSAFSYNEQFF.

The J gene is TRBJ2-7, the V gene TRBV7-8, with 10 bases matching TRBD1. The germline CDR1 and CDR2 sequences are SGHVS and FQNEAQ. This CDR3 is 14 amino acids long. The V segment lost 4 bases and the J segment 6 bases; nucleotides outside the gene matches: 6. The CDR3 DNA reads TGTGCCAGCAGCTCAGGGACAGGGGTGGGCGAGCAGTACTTC. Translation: CASSSGTGVGEQYF.

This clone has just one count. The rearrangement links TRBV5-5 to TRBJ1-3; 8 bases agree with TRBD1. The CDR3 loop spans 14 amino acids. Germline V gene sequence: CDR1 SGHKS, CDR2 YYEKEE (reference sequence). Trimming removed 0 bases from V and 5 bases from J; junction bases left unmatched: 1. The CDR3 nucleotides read TGTGCCAGCAGCTTGGGGACAGGGAGAAACACCATATATTTT. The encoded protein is CASSLGTGRNTIYF.

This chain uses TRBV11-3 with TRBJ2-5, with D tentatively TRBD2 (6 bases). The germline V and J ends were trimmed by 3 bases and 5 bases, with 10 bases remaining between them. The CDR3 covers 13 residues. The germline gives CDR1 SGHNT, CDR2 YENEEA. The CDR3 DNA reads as TGTGCCAGCAGCTTGCGGAGGGAGGAGACCCAGTACTTC. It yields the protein CASSLRREETQYF.

The CDR3 protein is CASSLEFGGAVYNEQFF. CDR3 bases: TGCGCCAGCAGCTTGGAATTCGGAGGGGCCGTCTACAATGAGCAGTTCTTC. The chain uses TRBV5-1 and TRBJ2-1; D perhaps matches TRBD2 (6 bases). There are 17 residues in the CDR3. The V end was cut by 0 bases, the J end by 3 bases, with 16 bases between. Per germline, CDR1 SGHRS and CDR2 YFSETQ.

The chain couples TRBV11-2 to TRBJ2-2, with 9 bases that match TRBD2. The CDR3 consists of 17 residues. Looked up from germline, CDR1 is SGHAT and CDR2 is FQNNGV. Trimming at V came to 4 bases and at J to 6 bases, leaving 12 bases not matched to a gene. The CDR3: CASSSPAGGSQAGELFF. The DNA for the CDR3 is TGTGCCAGCAGCTCCCCAGCGGGAGGAAGTCAGGCCGGGGAGCTGTTTTTT.

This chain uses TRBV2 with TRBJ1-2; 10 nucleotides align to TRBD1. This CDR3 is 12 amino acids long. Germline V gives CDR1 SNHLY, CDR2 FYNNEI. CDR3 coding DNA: TGTGCAACCACCGGGACAGGGGATCGCTACACCTTC. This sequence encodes CATTGTGDRYTF.

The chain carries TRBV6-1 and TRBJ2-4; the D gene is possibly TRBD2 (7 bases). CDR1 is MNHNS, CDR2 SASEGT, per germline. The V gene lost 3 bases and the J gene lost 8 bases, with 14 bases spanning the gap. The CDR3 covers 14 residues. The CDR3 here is CASSEGGQADIQYF. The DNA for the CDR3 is TGTGCCAGCAGTGAGGGGGGGCAGGCGGACATTCAGTACTTC.

The CDR3 bases are TGTGCCAGCAGCCCTGGACTAGCGGGGCAGGATGAGCAGTTCTTC. This gives the protein CASSPGLAGQDEQFF. This chain connects TRBV5-8 to TRBJ2-1, with TRBD2 identical over 12 bases. CDR1 SGHTS and CDR2 YDEGEE come from the germline V gene. V gave up 4 bases and J gave up 8 bases; unmatched junction bases: 7. The CDR3 sequence is 15 residues long.

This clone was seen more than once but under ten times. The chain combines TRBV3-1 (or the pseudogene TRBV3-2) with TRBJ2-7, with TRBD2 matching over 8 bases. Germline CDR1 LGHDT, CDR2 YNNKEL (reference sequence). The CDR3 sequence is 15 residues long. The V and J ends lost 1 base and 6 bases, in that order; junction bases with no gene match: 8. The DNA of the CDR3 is TGTGCCAGCAGCCAAGTTTCGGGAGCGGGAGTCGAGCAGTACTTC. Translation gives CASSQVSGAGVEQYF.

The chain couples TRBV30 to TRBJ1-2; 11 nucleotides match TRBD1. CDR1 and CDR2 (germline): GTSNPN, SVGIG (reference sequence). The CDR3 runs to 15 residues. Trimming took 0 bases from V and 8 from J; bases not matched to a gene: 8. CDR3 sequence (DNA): TGTGCCTGGAGTGTACCTTGGACAGGGGGCGAGGGCTACACCTTC. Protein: CAWSVPWTGGEGYTF.

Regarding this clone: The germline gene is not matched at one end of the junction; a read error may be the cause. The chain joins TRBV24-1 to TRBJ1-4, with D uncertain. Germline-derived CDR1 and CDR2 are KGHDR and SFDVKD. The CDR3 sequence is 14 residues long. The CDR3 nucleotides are TGTGCCACTAGTGACCCCGCAACTAATGAAAAACTGTTTTTT. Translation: CATSDPATNEKLFF.

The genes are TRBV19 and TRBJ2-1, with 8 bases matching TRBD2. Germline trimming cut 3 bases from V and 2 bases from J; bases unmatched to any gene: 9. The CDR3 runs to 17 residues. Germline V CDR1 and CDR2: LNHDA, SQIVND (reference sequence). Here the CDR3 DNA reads TGTGCCAGTAGTATTGACGGGAGGGTTTTAGCCTACAATGAGCAGTTCTTC. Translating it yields CASSIDGRVLAYNEQFF.

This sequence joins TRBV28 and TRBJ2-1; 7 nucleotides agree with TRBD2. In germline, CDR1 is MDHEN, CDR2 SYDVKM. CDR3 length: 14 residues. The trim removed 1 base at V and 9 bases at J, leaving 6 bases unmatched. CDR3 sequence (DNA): TGTGCCAGCAGTTTATTGAGACTAGCATCTGAGCAGTTCTTC. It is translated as CASSLLRLASEQFF.

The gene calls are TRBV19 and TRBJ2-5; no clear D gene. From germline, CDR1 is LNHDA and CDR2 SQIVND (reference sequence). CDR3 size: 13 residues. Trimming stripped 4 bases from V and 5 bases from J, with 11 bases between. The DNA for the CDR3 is TGTGCCAGTAGTACCGTGAACATTGAGACCCAGTACTTC. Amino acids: CASSTVNIETQYF.

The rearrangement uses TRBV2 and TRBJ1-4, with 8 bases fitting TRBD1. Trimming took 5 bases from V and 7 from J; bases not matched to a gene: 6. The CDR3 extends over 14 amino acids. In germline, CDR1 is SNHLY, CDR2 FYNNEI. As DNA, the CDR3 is TGTGCCAGCAGTCGGGACAGGACGCCTGAAAAACTGTTTTTT. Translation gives CASSRDRTPEKLFF.

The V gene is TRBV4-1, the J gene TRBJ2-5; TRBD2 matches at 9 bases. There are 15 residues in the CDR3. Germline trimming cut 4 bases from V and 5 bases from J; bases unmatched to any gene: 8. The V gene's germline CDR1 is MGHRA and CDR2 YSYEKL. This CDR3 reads CASSRTGTSHETQYF. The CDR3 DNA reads TGCGCCAGCAGCCGAACCGGGACTAGCCACGAGACCCAGTACTTC.

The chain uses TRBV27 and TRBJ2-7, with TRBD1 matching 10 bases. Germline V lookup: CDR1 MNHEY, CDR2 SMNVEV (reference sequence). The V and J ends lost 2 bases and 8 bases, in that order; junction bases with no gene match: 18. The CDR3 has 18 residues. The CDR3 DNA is TGTGCCAGCAGTTTAAAATCGGACAGGGGGTTCGTCAGAGGCAAGCAGTACTTC. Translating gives CASSLKSDRGFVRGKQYF.

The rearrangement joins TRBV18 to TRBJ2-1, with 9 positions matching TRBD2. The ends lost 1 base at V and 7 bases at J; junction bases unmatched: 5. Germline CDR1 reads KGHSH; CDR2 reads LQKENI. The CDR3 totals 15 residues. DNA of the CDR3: TGTGCCAGCTCACCACTCATCACTAGCGGGAATGAGCAGTTCTTC. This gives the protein CASSPLITSGNEQFF.

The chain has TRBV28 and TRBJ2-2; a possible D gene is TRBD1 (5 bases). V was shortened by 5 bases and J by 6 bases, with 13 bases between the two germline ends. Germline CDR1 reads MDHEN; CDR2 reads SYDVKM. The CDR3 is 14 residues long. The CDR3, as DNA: TGTGCCAGCAGTCGGAGCAGGGATGCCGGGGAGCTGTTTTTT. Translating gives CASSRSRDAGELFF.

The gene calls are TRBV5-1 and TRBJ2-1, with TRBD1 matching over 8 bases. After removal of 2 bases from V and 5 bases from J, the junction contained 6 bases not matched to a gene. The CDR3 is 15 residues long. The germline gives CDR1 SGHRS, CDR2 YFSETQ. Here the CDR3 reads CASSFGTGSNNEQFF. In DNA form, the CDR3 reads TGCGCCAGCAGCTTCGGGACAGGCTCAAACAATGAGCAGTTCTTC.

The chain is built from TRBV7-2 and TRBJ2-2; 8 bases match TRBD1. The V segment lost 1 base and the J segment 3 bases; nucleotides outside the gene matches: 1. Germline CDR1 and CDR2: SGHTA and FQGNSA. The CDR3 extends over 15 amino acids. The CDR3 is CASSLVDRDTGELFF. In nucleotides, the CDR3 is TGTGCCAGCAGCTTAGTGGACAGGGACACCGGGGAGCTGTTTTTT. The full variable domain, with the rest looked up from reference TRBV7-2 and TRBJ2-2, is GAGVSQSPSNKVTEKGKDVELRCDPISGHTALYWYRQSLGQGLEFLIYFQGNSAPDKSGLPSDRFSAERTGGSVSTLTIQRTQQEDSAVYLCASSLVDRDTGELFFGEGSRLTVL.

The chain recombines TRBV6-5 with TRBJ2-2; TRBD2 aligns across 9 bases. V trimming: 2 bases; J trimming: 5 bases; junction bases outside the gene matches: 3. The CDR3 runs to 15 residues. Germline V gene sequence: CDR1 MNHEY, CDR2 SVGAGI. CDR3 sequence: CASSYGLAGTGELFF. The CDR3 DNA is TGTGCCAGCAGTTACGGGCTAGCGGGGACCGGGGAGCTGTTTTTT.